A single sample is the source of the 17 T cell receptor beta chains below, sequenced in a study of CD8 T cells in ankylosing spondylitis. No antigen is known for these receptors. Findings of the study overall: Blood from ankylosing spondylitis patients appeared to carry a characteristic eight-variant TCR beta motif.

TCRdb reprocessed the 5' RACE reads with MiXCR, giving one entry per CDR3 protein. The sample shows 390,000 or so distinct CDR3 sequences, approximately 20% of them seen only once. The sample taken for sequencing was blood, either unsorted or a sorted T cell fraction (not recorded which). The receptors come from a male donor with ankylosing spondylitis.

This clonotype was picked up a small number of times. The chain uses TRBV28 and TRBJ1-2; no reliable D call. Germline V gene data show CDR1 as MDHEN and CDR2 as SYDVKM. With 3 bases removed from V and 1 base from J, the gap between germline ends came to 12 bases. There are 15 residues in the CDR3. This CDR3 reads CASSFMDRRNYGYTF. The CDR3 bases are TGTGCCAGCAGTTTTATGGACCGACGTAACTATGGCTACACCTTC.

In its sample, this clonotype was seen a few times. The rearrangement uses TRBV20-1 and TRBJ2-7, with 9 bases matching TRBD2. The CDR3 contains 14 residues. CDR1 is DFQATT, CDR2 SNEGSKA, per germline (reference sequence). The ends lost 5 bases at V and 6 bases at J; junction bases unmatched: 11. In DNA, the CDR3 is TGCAGTGCTCTAAGTAGCGGGGGAGCGGCCGAGCAGTACTTC. Its translation: CSALSSGGAAEQYF.

This clonotype was found a few times. This chain links TRBV3-1 with TRBJ1-2; D not certain. There are 15 residues in the CDR3. Trimming removed 3 bases from V and 3 bases from J, with 14 bases in between. Germline CDR1 reads LGHDT; CDR2 reads YNNKEL (reference sequence). CDR3 amino acids: CASSQGSALDYGYTF. In DNA, the CDR3 is TGTGCCAGCAGCCAGGGGTCTGCGCTTGACTATGGCTACACCTTC.

The V call is TRBV6-1, the J call TRBJ1-2; D unclear. CDR1 and CDR2 (germline): MNHNS, SASEGT. The V gene lost 7 bases and the J gene lost 8 bases, with 17 bases spanning the gap. The CDR3 is made up of 13 amino acids. The CDR3: CASTKMGLGGYTF. The CDR3 DNA reads as TGTGCCAGCACCAAGATGGGCTTGGGAGGCTACACCTTC.

This clonotype appeared a few times. This chain links TRBV12-3 or TRBV12-4 with TRBJ1-4; D not resolved. The CDR3 is 14 residues long. V gave up 1 base and J gave up 6 bases, with 9 bases separating them. CDR3 amino acids: CASSLGGEDEKLFF. The CDR3, as DNA: TGTGCCAGCAGTTTAGGCGGTGAGGATGAAAAACTGTTTTTT.

In this sample, this clonotype turned up many times. This rearrangement joins TRBV7-8 to TRBJ2-2; 7 bases agree with TRBD1. J gave up 4 bases and V 3 bases, and 2 bases lay outside the gene matches. Germline values: CDR1 SGHVS, CDR2 FQNEAQ. This CDR3 is built from 14 residues. The CDR3: CASSLGQSTGELFF. CDR3 nucleotides: TGTGCCAGCAGCTTGGGACAGAGCACCGGGGAGCTGTTTTTT.

This clonotype was observed a handful of times. Here the CDR3 reads CSAKGGLYEQYF. Here the CDR3 DNA reads TGCAGTGCCAAAGGGGGCCTCTACGAGCAGTACTTC. The chain carries TRBV20-1 and TRBJ2-7; 7 nucleotides agree with TRBD1. V was pared by 6 bases and J by 3 bases, with 5 bases of the junction left unmatched. Germline values: CDR1 DFQATT, CDR2 SNEGSKA (reference sequence). This CDR3 has 12 amino acids.

This chain links TRBV7-2 with TRBJ2-2; D gene ambiguous. Germline V gene sequence: CDR1 SGHTA, CDR2 FQGNSA. Trimming shortened V by 1 base and J by 5 bases, and 11 bases separated the two germline ends. The CDR3 is made up of 15 amino acids. CDR3 nucleotides: TGTGCCAGCAGCTTAGGGGGAATTGGAACCGGGGAGCTGTTTTTT. Translated, it gives CASSLGGIGTGELFF.

The rearrangement links TRBV27 to TRBJ1-6; weak D call: TRBD1 (6 bases). Germline V gives CDR1 MNHEY, CDR2 SMNVEV (reference sequence). The CDR3 totals 15 residues. V was shortened by 2 bases and J by 4 bases, with 9 bases between the two germline ends. The CDR3 reads CASSLRGIYNSPLHF. The CDR3 coding sequence is TGTGCCAGCAGTTTAAGGGGGATATATAATTCACCCCTCCACTTT.

The chain has TRBV6-5 and TRBJ2-7; 10 bases are shared with TRBD2. Germline V gives CDR1 MNHEY, CDR2 SVGAGI. The trim removed 2 bases at V and 2 bases at J, leaving 3 bases unmatched. The CDR3 sequence is 15 residues long. In DNA, the CDR3 is TGTGCCAGCAGTTACATCCTAGCGGGAGCCTACGAGCAGTACTTC. The encoded protein is CASSYILAGAYEQYF.

There are a few counts of this clonotype. The chain couples TRBV6-1 to TRBJ2-2; the D gene could be TRBD1 or TRBD2 (7 bases each). CDR3 length equals 17 residues. Germline V gives CDR1 MNHNS, CDR2 SASEGT. Trimming removed 4 bases at V and 4 bases at J, with 19 bases between. CDR3: CASSVPSQGRGTGELFF. As DNA, the CDR3 is TGTGCCAGCAGTGTCCCTTCACAGGGGAGGGGCACCGGGGAGCTGTTTTTT.

This clonotype showed up just a few times. The DNA for the CDR3 is TGTGCCAGCAGCGTAGCGGACAGGGCTGGCTACACCTTC. It yields the protein CASSVADRAGYTF. The gene calls are TRBV9 and TRBJ1-2; TRBD1 aligns across 8 bases. Looked up from germline, CDR1 is SGDLS and CDR2 is YYNGEE. CDR3 length: 13 residues. J lost 7 bases, V lost 0 bases, and 2 bases had no gene match.

This clonotype showed up many times. The V call is TRBV10-3, the J call TRBJ2-7; D is perhaps TRBD1 (6 bases). Germline V gene sequence: CDR1 ENHRY, CDR2 SYGVKD. The CDR3 consists of 14 residues. Trimming removed 9 bases at V and 3 bases at J, with 18 bases between. The CDR3 is CAIRGTSMGYEQYF. The CDR3 nucleotides are TGTGCCATTCGTGGGACATCCATGGGCTACGAGCAGTACTTC.

A few counts support this clonotype. The chain has TRBV6-5 and TRBJ1-6, with 8 positions matching TRBD1. Per germline, CDR1 MNHEY and CDR2 SVGAGI. J was trimmed by 7 bases and V by 2 bases; bases with no gene match: 1. The CDR3 covers 14 residues. This CDR3 reads CASSYGQGNSPLHF. Here the CDR3 DNA reads TGTGCCAGCAGTTACGGACAGGGAAATTCACCCCTCCACTTT.

There are a few counts of this clonotype. The CDR3 DNA sequence: TGTGCCAGCAGAGCGGTGTGGGGGTCTGAGACCCAGTACTTC. Encoded protein: CASRAVWGSETQYF. The J gene is TRBJ2-5, the V gene TRBV2; tentatively, D is TRBD1 or TRBD2 (5 bases each). The V end lost 6 bases, the J end lost 5 bases, and 16 bases lay between the germline ends. Germline loops: CDR1 SNHLY, CDR2 FYNNEI. This CDR3 spans 14 amino acids.

This clonotype occurred a few times. The V call is TRBV7-9, the J call TRBJ2-3, with 9 bases fitting TRBD1. CDR1 and CDR2 (germline): SEHNR, FQNEAQ (reference sequence). After removal of 9 bases from V and 5 bases from J, the junction contained 3 bases not matched to a gene. The CDR3 length is 12 residues. The CDR3 loop is CARQGAGDTQYF. DNA of the CDR3: TGTGCCAGACAGGGGGCAGGAGATACGCAGTATTTT.

This clonotype was picked up many times. The chain links TRBV12-3 or TRBV12-4 to TRBJ2-1, with no clear D. The CDR3 is 12 residues long. Trimming removed 1 base at V and 10 bases at J, with 8 bases between. CDR3 sequence reads: CASSLGPREQFF. CDR3 DNA: TGTGCCAGCAGTTTAGGACCACGGGAGCAGTTCTTC.